These T cell receptor beta chains were read from a single sample in a study of glioma-infiltrating T cells. TCRdb used MiXCR to reprocess the multiplex PCR reads, holding one entry per CDR3 protein. The sample consists of 300,000 to 450,000 distinct CDR3 sequences, around 45% of them appearing once. Sequenced material: glioma tissue, nonneoplastic brain tissue, or PBMCs (not recorded which). The receptors were gathered from a human donor with low-grade glioma or glioblastoma, undergoing nonglioma brain surgery, or in good health (not recorded which). The CDR3 runs from the conserved cysteine through the conserved F or W. Each record gives: D gene, J gene, V gene, clone size, CDR3 protein, CDR3 DNA. A D gene is named only where the DNA matches it firmly. Only part of the rows carry a size: once, few, many, or a class if the clone is expanded.

TRBD2 TRBJ2-5 TRBV12-3/TRBV12-4 - CASSSLWAGETKTQYF TGTGCCAGCAGTTCCCTCTGGGCGGGAGAGACCAAGACCCAGTACTTC
- TRBJ2-7 TRBV28 - CASSSPPPITYEQYF TGTGCCAGCAGTTCCCCACCGCCGATTACCTACGAGCAGTACTTC
- TRBJ2-1 TRBV15 once CATSRVGADNEQFF TGTGCCACCAGCAGAGTTGGGGCGGACAATGAGCAGTTCTTC
- TRBJ2-3 TRBV29-1 - CSVTDSLLDTQYF TGCAGCGTAACGGACAGCCTTTTAGATACGCAGTATTTT
- TRBJ2-2 TRBV19 - CASSIRRVGTGELFF TGTGCCAGTAGTATTAGGAGAGTCGGCACCGGGGAGCTGTTTTTT
- TRBJ2-7 TRBV20-1 many CSARILTTQYF TGCAGTGCTAGGATATTGACGACGCAGTACTTC
TRBD2 TRBJ2-5 TRBV12-3/TRBV12-4 - CASSFLLAGGPQETQYF TGTGCCAGCAGTTTCCTACTAGCGGGAGGGCCCCAAGAGACCCAGTACTTC
TRBD1 TRBJ1-2 TRBV5-4 few CASSAGTVANYGYTF TGTGCCAGCAGCGCGGGGACAGTAGCTAACTATGGCTACACCTTC
TRBD2 TRBJ2-1 TRBV2 few CASSDPGTSAYNEQFF TGTGCCAGCAGTGACCCCGGGACTAGCGCCTACAATGAGCAGTTCTTC
- TRBJ2-3 TRBV5-5 once CASSLGAGMDTQYF TGTGCCAGCAGCTTGGGAGCAGGGATGGATACGCAGTATTTT
- TRBJ2-7 TRBV6-5 few CASSVAPGANYVQYF TGTGCCAGCAGCGTAGCGCCAGGGGCCAACTACGTGCAGTACTTC
- TRBJ1-2 TRBV20-1 - CRVSLRAFVGYTF TGCAGAGTTAGTCTCAGGGCCTTCGTTGGCTACACCTTC
- TRBJ1-5 TRBV20-1 - CSAGRSFNQPQHF TGCAGTGCGGGCCGGTCCTTCAATCAGCCCCAGCATTTT